This T cell receptor (beta chain) was sequenced for a study of T-cell reconstitution after alpha-beta-depleted transplantation in children. This CDR3 region has 17 residues. CDR1 and CDR2 (germline): LNHDA, SQIVND (reference sequence). The V segment lost 4 bases and the J segment 3 bases; nucleotides outside the gene matches: 13. This clonotype was counted between two and nine times. Unique molecular identifiers tagged the TCRbeta library. TCRdb itself ran the PCR reads through MiXCR, one entry per CDR3 protein. Among about 640,000 distinct CDR3 sequences listed, approximately 15% were seen once. The chain links TRBV19 to TRBJ1-1; 8 nucleotides match TRBD1. Source: PBMCs from the stem cell graft donor, taken from the stem cell graft. This sequence was found in a human donor who donated a stem cell graft to a child with acute myeloid leukemia. In DNA, the CDR3 is TGTGCCAGTAGTACCGTGGACAGGGCGGAGAGTGACACTGAAGCTTTCTTT. This codes for CASSTVDRAESDTEAFF.